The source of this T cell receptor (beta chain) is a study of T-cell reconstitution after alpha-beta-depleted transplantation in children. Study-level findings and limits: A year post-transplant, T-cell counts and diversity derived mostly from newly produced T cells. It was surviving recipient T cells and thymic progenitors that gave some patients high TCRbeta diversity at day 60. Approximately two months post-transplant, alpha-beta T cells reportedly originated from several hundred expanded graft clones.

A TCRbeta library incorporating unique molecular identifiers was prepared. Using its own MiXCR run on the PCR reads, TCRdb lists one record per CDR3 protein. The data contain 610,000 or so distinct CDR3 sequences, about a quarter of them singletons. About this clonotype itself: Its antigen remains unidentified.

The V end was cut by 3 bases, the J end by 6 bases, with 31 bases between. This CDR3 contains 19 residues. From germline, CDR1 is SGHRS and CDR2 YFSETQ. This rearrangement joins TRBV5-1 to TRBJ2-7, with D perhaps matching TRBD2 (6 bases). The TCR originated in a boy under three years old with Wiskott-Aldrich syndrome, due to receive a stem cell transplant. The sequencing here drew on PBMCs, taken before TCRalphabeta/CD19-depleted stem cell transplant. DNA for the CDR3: TGCGCCAGCAGCTATGTAGCCCTTACCGGGAGAGCCGCCGCGCGCGAGCAGTACTTC. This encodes CASSYVALTGRAAAREQYF.